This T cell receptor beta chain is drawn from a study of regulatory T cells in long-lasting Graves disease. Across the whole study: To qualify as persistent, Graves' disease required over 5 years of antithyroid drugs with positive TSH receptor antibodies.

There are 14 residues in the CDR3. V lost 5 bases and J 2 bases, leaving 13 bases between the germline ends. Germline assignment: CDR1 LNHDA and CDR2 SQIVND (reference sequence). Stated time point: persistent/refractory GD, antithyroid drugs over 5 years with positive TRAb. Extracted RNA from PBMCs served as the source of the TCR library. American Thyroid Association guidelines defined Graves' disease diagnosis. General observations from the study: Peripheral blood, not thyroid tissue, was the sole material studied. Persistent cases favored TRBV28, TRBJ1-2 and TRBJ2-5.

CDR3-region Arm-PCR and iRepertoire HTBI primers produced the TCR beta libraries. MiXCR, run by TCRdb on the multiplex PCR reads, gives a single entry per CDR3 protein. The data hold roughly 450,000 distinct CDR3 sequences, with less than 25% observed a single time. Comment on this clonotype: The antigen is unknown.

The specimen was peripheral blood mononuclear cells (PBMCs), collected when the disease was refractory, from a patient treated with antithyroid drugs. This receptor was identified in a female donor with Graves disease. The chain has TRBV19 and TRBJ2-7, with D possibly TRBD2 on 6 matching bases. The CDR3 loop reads CASSLTAGTYEQYF. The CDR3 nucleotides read TGTGCCAGTAGTCTGACCGCGGGAACCTACGAGCAGTACTTC.